Shown below are 6 T cell receptor beta chains from a single sample sequenced in a study of CD4+ T cells in melanoma. The protocol was immunoSEQ multiplex PCR, while the TCRdb copy is restricted to in-frame clones and leaves out a portion. The sample includes roughly 110,000 clones, about 90% of them seen just once. Sample: peripheral blood. The source of these receptors is a human donor with melanoma.

The chain carries TRBV4-2 and TRBJ2-5, with D perhaps matching TRBD2 (5 bases). The DNA end lines up better with TRBJ2-7; the J call may be wrong. The CDR3 totals 14 residues. Germline V CDR1 and CDR2: LGHNA, YNFKEQ. This chain's CDR3 is CASSPSGTIYEQYF. As DNA, the CDR3 is TGTGCCAGCAGCCCCTCGGGAACCATCTACGAGCAGTACTTC.

The V and J genes are TRBV6-1 and TRBJ1-6, with D possibly being TRBD1 (5 bases). The germline V and J ends were trimmed by 4 bases and 9 bases, with 13 bases remaining between them. CDR3 length: 14 amino acids. From germline, CDR1 is MNHNS and CDR2 SASEGT. The CDR3 here is CASSVDWGGSPLHF. DNA of the CDR3: TGTGCCAGCAGTGTCGATTGGGGCGGTTCACCCCTCCACTTT.

V and J are TRBV13 and TRBJ2-2; no firm D call. The CDR3 contains 12 residues. V was shortened by 5 bases and J by 0 bases, with 1 base between the two germline ends. In germline, CDR1 is PRHDT, CDR2 FYEKMQ (reference sequence). CDR3 loop: CASSTNTGELFF. The CDR3 nucleotides are TGTGCCAGCAGCACGAACACCGGGGAGCTGTTTTTT.

This clone has just one count. CDR3 DNA: TGTGCCAGCATGAGGCTAGCGGGAGATATCGGGGAGCTGTTTTTT. Amino acids: CASMRLAGDIGELFF. V usage is TRBV6-5 and J usage is TRBJ2-2; TRBD2 agrees at 10 bases. J was trimmed by 7 bases and V by 7 bases; bases with no gene match: 9. In germline, CDR1 is MNHEY, CDR2 SVGAGI. The CDR3 totals 15 residues.

This chain uses TRBV7-9 with TRBJ2-7, with 7 bases aligning to TRBD1. There are 16 residues in the CDR3. Unmatched junction bases numbered 15, after V lost 5 bases and J lost 5 bases. The V gene's germline CDR1 is SEHNR and CDR2 FQNEAQ (reference sequence). As DNA, the CDR3 is TGTGCCAGCAGCCCAAGACCGGGACAGCCGCTGGACGAGCAGTACTTC. Translating gives CASSPRPGQPLDEQYF. The variable domain in full, with the rest retrieved from reference TRBV7-9 and TRBJ2-7, is DTGVSQNPRHKITKRGQNVTFRCDPISEHNRLYWYRQTLGQGPEFLTYFQNEAQLEKSRLLSDRFSAERPKGSFSTLEIQRTEQGDSAMYLCASSPRPGQPLDEQYFGPGTRLTVT.

The chain recombines TRBV7-7 with TRBJ2-5; D not resolved. The CDR3 runs 13 residues. V was trimmed by 1 base and J by 2 bases, leaving 5 bases between them. Germline V CDR1 and CDR2: SSHAT, FNYEAQ (reference sequence). CDR3 residues: CASSLDRQETQYF. The CDR3 DNA reads as TGTGCCAGCAGCTTAGATAGGCAAGAGACCCAGTACTTC.